The present TCR beta chain was sequenced within a study of T cells in Graves' hyperthyroidism and ophthalmopathy. Those with hyperthyroidism were 18 to 65 years old, newly diagnosed, and ill for under 2 months. V lost 6 bases and J lost 0, with 12 bases in between. The CDR3 contains 15 residues. Germline CDR1 and CDR2: LGHNT and FRNRAP. RNA transcripts provided the source from which TCR beta CDR3 regions were amplified. First-round RT-PCR targeting the TCR CDR3 was performed with the HTBI primer set. TCRdb ran MiXCR on the multiplex PCR reads and lists one entry per CDR3 protein. The table lists around 700,000 distinct CDR3 sequences, around a sixth of them singletons.

This sequence originates from a woman aged 45-59 years with Graves' hyperthyroidism that later progressed to Graves' ophthalmopathy. Sequenced sample: blood. The chain carries TRBV12-5 and TRBJ1-5; the D gene is possibly TRBD1 (5 bases). CDR3 nucleotides: TGTGCTAGTGGCTCGGACAAGTATAGCAATCAGCCCCAGCATTTT. Amino acid sequence: CASGSDKYSNQPQHF.